What follows are 10 T cell receptor beta chains derived from one specimen sequenced in a study of CD8 T cells in Susac syndrome. Roughly 0.5 to 1 ug RNA was reverse transcribed with random hexamers. Each CDR3 protein gets one entry after TCRdb re-called the immunoSEQ multiplex PCR reads with MiXCR. The sample holds around 160,000 distinct CDR3 sequences; around 94% are singletons and the top ten take about 0.1%. Sequences were obtained from CD4+ T cells from PBMCs. The receptors shown here come from a human donor with multiple sclerosis.

This clonotype was seen just once. The gene calls are TRBV6-5 and TRBJ2-3; 10 nucleotides align to TRBD1. Germline V gene data show CDR1 as MNHEY and CDR2 as SVGAGI. The CDR3 spans 15 residues. Germline trimming cut 6 bases from V and 3 bases from J; bases unmatched to any gene: 6. CDR3 amino acids: CASRSGQGMTDTQYF. Here the CDR3 DNA reads TGTGCCAGCAGATCGGGACAGGGGATGACAGATACGCAGTATTTT.

The chain uses TRBV29-1 and TRBJ2-5, with a possible D match to TRBD2 (5 bases). CDR1 SQVTM and CDR2 ANQGSEA come from the germline V gene. V was trimmed by 3 bases and J by 5 bases, leaving 10 bases between them. This CDR3 is built from 12 residues. The CDR3 reads CSVDGLAETQYF. The CDR3 region has the DNA TGCAGCGTTGATGGGTTAGCGGAGACCCAGTACTTC.

This clonotype occurred once. This chain connects TRBV24-1 to TRBJ1-1; D is uncertain. Germline lookup yields CDR1 KGHDR and CDR2 SFDVKD. V was clipped by 3 bases and J by 8 bases, with 9 bases between them. CDR3 length: 12 amino acids. The chain's CDR3 is CATSDPRGEAFF. CDR3 coding DNA: TGTGCCACCAGTGATCCTCGTGGAGAAGCTTTCTTT.

This clonotype was seen a single time. The chain links TRBV6-6 to TRBJ2-1; D remains ambiguous. Germline V gene data show CDR1 as MNHNY and CDR2 as SVGAGI (reference sequence). This CDR3 has 12 residues. V was pared by 2 bases and J by 5 bases, with 4 bases between. This CDR3 is CASSYKDNEQFF. DNA for the CDR3: TGTGCCAGCAGTTACAAGGACAATGAGCAGTTCTTC.

Here the CDR3 reads CASSLRGLRTEAFF. In DNA, the CDR3 is TGTGCCAGCAGTTTACGGGGCTTAAGGACTGAAGCTTTCTTT. This chain joins TRBV12-3 or TRBV12-4 and TRBJ1-1; possibly TRBD1 for D (5 bases). V was shortened by 2 bases and J by 5 bases, with 12 bases between the two germline ends. The CDR3 runs 14 residues.

V is TRBV30 and J is TRBJ2-3; 7 bases are shared with TRBD2. From germline, CDR1 is GTSNPN and CDR2 SVGIG (reference sequence). V was clipped by 2 bases and J by 0 bases; unmatched bases: 5. The CDR3 loop spans 15 amino acids. CDR3 bases: TGTGCCTGGAGTCTAGCGGTAACTAGCACAGATACGCAGTATTTT. Residues: CAWSLAVTSTDTQYF.

The count of this clonotype is one. V gene TRBV30 combines with J gene TRBJ2-3; no clear D. V was cut by 0 bases and J by 4 bases, with 17 bases left in between. Germline CDR1 is GTSNPN and CDR2 is SVGIG (reference sequence). CDR3 length equals 16 residues. The CDR3 here is CAWSVRSSISSDTQYF. The CDR3 bases are TGTGCCTGGAGTGTACGATCTAGTATTTCGTCAGATACGCAGTATTTT.

The rearrangement links TRBV30 to TRBJ2-6; D remains unclear. The CDR3 runs 14 residues. CDR1 GTSNPN and CDR2 SVGIG come from the germline V gene (reference sequence). The germline V and J ends were trimmed by 6 bases and 2 bases, with 11 bases remaining between them. The CDR3 loop reads CACITRAGANVLTF. Written as DNA, the CDR3 is TGTGCCTGCATCACGAGAGCTGGGGCCAACGTCCTGACTTTC.

J is TRBJ1-1 and V is TRBV12-3 or TRBV12-4; D unclear. This CDR3 is 13 amino acids long. V was clipped by 7 bases and J by 4 bases, with 13 bases between them. CDR3 in DNA: TGTGCCAGCACCCTCCATACGGGCACTGAAGCTTTCTTT. Encoded protein: CASTLHTGTEAFF.

This chain joins TRBV27 and TRBJ2-2; no reliable D call. The length of the CDR3 is 14 residues. V gave up 3 bases and J gave up 4 bases, with 9 bases separating them. The V gene's germline CDR1 is MNHEY and CDR2 SMNVEV (reference sequence). CDR3 residues: CASSLLRSTGELFF. As DNA, the CDR3 is TGTGCCAGCAGTTTGTTGCGGAGCACCGGGGAGCTGTTTTTT.